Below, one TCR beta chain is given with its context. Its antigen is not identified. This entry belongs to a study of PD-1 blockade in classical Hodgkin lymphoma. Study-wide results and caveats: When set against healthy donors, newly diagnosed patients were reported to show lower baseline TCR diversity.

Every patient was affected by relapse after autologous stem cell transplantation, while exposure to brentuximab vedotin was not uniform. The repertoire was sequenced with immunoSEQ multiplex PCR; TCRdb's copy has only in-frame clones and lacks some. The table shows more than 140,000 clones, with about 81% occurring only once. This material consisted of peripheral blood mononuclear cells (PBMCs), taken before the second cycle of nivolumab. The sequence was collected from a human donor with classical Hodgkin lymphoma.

The CDR3 is CASSIAGSNQPQHF. The CDR3 DNA reads as TGTGCCAGCTCAATTGCGGGTAGCAATCAGCCCCAGCATTTT. The rearrangement uses TRBV18 and TRBJ1-5; no firm D call. This CDR3 is 14 amino acids long. CDR1 and CDR2 (germline): KGHSH, LQKENI. V lost 5 bases to trimming and J lost 0 bases, with 8 bases between them.